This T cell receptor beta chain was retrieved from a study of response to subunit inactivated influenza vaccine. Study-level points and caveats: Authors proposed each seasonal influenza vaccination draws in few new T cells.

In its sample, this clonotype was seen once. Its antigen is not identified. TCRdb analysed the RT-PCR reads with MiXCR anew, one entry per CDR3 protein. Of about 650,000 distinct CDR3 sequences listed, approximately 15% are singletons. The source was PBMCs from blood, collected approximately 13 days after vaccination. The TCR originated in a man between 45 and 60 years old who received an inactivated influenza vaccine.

DNA for the CDR3: TGTGCCAGCAGCTTAGGGACAGGGTCTGCCTACAATGAGCAGTTCTTC. Protein product: CASSLGTGSAYNEQFF. The gene calls are TRBV7-6 and TRBJ2-1, with 8 bases fitting TRBD1. Germline CDR1 and CDR2: SGHVS and FNYEAQ. V trimming: 1 base; J trimming: 2 bases; junction bases outside the gene matches: 4. The CDR3 contains 16 residues.